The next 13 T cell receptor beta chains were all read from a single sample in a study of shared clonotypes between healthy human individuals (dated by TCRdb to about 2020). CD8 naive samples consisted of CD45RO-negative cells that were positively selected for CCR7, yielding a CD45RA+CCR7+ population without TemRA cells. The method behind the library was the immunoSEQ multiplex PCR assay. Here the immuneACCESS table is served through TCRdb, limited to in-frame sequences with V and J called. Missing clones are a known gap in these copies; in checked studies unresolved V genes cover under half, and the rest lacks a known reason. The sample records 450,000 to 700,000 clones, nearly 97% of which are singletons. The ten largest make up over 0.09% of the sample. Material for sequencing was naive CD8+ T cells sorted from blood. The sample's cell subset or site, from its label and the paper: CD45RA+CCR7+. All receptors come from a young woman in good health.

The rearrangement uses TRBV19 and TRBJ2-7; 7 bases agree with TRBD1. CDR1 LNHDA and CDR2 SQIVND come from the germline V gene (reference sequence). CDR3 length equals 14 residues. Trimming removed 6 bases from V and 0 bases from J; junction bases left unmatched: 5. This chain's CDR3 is CASREQGPSYEQYF. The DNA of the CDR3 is TGTGCCAGTAGGGAACAGGGGCCCTCCTACGAGCAGTACTTC.

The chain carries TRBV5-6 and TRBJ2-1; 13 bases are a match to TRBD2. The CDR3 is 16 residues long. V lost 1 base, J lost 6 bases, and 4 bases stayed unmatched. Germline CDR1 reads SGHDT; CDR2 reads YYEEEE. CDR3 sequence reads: CASSLITSGRGNEQFF. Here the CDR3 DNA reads TGTGCCAGCAGCTTGATAACTAGCGGGAGGGGCAATGAGCAGTTCTTC.

CDR3 region: CASSYDRDLGETQYF. CDR3 in DNA: TGTGCCAGTAGTTACGACCGGGACTTAGGAGAGACCCAGTACTTC. The chain recombines TRBV19 with TRBJ2-5; TRBD2 is a possible D gene (6 bases). V lost 5 bases and J 4 bases, leaving 17 bases between the germline ends. Germline values: CDR1 LNHDA, CDR2 SQIVND (reference sequence). CDR3 length equals 15 residues.

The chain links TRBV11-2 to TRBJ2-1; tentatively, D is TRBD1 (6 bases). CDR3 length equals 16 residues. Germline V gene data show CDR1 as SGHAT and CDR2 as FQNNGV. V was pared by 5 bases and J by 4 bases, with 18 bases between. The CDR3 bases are TGTGCCAGCAGCCCCTTTTATAGAGACAGGTACAATGAGCAGTTCTTC. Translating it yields CASSPFYRDRYNEQFF.

The CDR3 loop reads CASSPLVPRVKTEAFF. In DNA, the CDR3 is TGTGCCAGCAGCCCGTTGGTGCCCAGAGTAAAAACTGAAGCTTTCTTT. The chain employs TRBV14 and TRBJ1-1, with D uncertain. Trimming removed 4 bases at V and 5 bases at J, with 20 bases between. Germline-derived CDR1 and CDR2 are SGHDN and FVKESK. The CDR3 extends over 16 amino acids.

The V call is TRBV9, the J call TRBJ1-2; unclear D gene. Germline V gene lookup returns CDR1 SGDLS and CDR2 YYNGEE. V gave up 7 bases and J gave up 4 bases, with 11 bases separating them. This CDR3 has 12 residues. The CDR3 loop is CASSGGIYGYTF. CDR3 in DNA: TGTGCCAGCTCGGGCGGGATCTATGGCTACACCTTC.

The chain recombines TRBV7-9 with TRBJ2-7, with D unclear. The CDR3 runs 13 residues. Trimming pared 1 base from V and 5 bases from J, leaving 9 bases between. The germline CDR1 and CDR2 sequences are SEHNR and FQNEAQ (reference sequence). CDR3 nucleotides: TGTGCCAGCAGCTTAGTAGGATCCCACGAGCAGTACTTC. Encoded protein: CASSLVGSHEQYF.

CDR3 residues: CASSLSMELTGKVTDTQYF. In nucleotides, the CDR3 is TGTGCCAGCAGTTTGTCGATGGAGTTGACAGGGAAGGTCACAGATACGCAGTATTTT. V is TRBV27 and J is TRBJ2-3; 7 nucleotides line up with TRBD1. V shed 3 bases, J shed 2 bases, and the junction held 17 bases outside the gene matches. Germline V lookup: CDR1 MNHEY, CDR2 SMNVEV (reference sequence). The CDR3 spans 19 residues.

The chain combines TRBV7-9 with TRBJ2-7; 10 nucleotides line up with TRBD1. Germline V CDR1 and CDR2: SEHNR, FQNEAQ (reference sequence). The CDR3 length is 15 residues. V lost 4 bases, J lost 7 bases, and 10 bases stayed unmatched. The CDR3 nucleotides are TGTGCCAGCAGCTCTCTAGACAGGGGGCCGGAGGAGCAGTACTTC. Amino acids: CASSSLDRGPEEQYF.

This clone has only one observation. The CDR3 loop reads CASSLEARPATEAFF. The CDR3 nucleotides are TGTGCCAGCAGCTTAGAGGCCAGGCCAGCAACTGAAGCTTTCTTT. The rearrangement links TRBV11-2 to TRBJ1-1; D is undetermined. CDR3 size: 15 residues. Per germline, CDR1 SGHAT and CDR2 FQNNGV. The V end lost 0 bases, the J end lost 5 bases, and 13 bases lay between the germline ends.

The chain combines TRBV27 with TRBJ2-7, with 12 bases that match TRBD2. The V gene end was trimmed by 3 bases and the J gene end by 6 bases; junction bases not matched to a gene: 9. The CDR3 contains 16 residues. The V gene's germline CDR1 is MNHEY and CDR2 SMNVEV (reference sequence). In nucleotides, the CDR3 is TGTGCCAGCAGTTTCCTAGCGGGAGGGCCCCTGGTCGAGCAGTACTTC. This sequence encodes CASSFLAGGPLVEQYF.

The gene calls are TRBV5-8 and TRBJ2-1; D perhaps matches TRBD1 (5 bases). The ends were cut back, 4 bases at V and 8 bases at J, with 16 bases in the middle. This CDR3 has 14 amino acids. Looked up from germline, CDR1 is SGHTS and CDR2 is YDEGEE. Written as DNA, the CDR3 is TGTGCCAGCAGCCACTTTAGGGGTTTGGATGAGCAGTTCTTC. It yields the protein CASSHFRGLDEQFF.

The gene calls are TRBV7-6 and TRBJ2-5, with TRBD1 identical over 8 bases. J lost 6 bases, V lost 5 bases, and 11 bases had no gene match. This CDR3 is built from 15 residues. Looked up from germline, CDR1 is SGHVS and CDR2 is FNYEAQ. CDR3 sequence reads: CASSPGQGGKQTQYF. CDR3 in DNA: TGTGCCAGCAGCCCCGGACAGGGAGGTAAACAGACCCAGTACTTC.